This T cell receptor (beta chain) was recovered during a study of T cells in Graves' hyperthyroidism and ophthalmopathy. The authors took PBMCs from 10 ml fresh peripheral blood. The TCR beta CDR3 regions underwent amplification using RNA transcripts as the source. First-round RT-PCR with HTBI primers amplified the TCR CDR3 region. TCRdb fed the multiplex PCR reads into MiXCR, producing one record per CDR3 protein. The data show approximately 420,000 distinct CDR3 sequences, roughly an eighth seen once. This clonotype appeared many times. Trimming removed 4 bases at V and 8 bases at J, with 7 bases between. Per the germline V gene, CDR1 is SGHRS and CDR2 is YFSETQ. CDR3 size: 11 residues.

The chain carries TRBV5-1 and TRBJ2-1; D is unclear. Sequencing was carried out using blood. This clonotype originated in a young woman with Graves' hyperthyroidism. CDR3 residues: CASSLTDEQFF. CDR3 in DNA: TGCGCCAGCAGCCTGACCGATGAGCAGTTCTTC. Filled out from reference TRBV5-1 and TRBJ2-1, the complete variable domain reads KAGVTQTPRYLIKTRGQQVTLSCSPISGHRSVSWYQQTPGQGLQFLFEYFSETQRNKGNFPGRFSGRQFSNSRSEMNVSTLELGDSALYLCASSLTDEQFFGPGTRLTVL.